This TCR beta chain was sequenced during a study of shared clonotypes between healthy human individuals. Study observations and caveats: Relative to memory subsets, naive subsets generally showed larger estimated richness. The expectation was that sequencing depth would affect clonotype sharing among donors.

Sequencing used immunoSEQ multiplex PCR; TCRdb keeps in-frame clones, though not all of them. Among 2 million to 2.5 million clones listed, approximately 95% were seen once. This CDR3 has 14 amino acids. Germline V gene lookup returns CDR1 MNHNY and CDR2 SVGAGI (reference sequence). Trimming left V 7 bases short and J 2 bases short, with 12 bases between. To note about this clone: Its antigen is unknown.

The chain employs TRBV6-6 and TRBJ1-3; D remains unclear. The sequencing sample was made of naive CD4+ T cells from PBMCs. Specified subset: CD45RA+ positively selected. The source is a man younger than 35 in good health. Some clones in this sample may be carry-over from other donors' samples. The CDR3 DNA follows: TGTGCCAGCATCAAAGAGGCCACTGGAAACACCATATATTTT. Encoded protein: CASIKEATGNTIYF.